Listed here is a single T cell receptor (beta chain). No antigen is known for it. Assay: immunoSEQ multiplex PCR; the TCRdb copy retains only in-frame clones and omits some. The sample lists some 97,000 clones; 88% were seen once. No infections or other immune events were documented during collection. This entry comes from a study of identifying expanded T cells in peripheral blood. Study-level results: Technical replicates showed around 1.1 changed clones; two weeks 15 to 20; four weeks 19. Across healthy donors, higher total template counts meant significantly greater roughly 2-week count variance.

This TCR derives from a person between 18 and 75 years old in good health. Sequenced material: blood.

The CDR3, as DNA: TGTGCCAGCAGCTTAGGCGCGGACCAAACCTACGAGCAGTACTTC. Translation gives CASSLGADQTYEQYF. The chain uses TRBV11-2 and TRBJ2-7; no clear D gene. Looked up from germline, CDR1 is SGHAT and CDR2 is FQNNGV. CDR3 length: 15 residues. Trimming shortened V by 1 base and J by 2 bases, and 12 bases separated the two germline ends.